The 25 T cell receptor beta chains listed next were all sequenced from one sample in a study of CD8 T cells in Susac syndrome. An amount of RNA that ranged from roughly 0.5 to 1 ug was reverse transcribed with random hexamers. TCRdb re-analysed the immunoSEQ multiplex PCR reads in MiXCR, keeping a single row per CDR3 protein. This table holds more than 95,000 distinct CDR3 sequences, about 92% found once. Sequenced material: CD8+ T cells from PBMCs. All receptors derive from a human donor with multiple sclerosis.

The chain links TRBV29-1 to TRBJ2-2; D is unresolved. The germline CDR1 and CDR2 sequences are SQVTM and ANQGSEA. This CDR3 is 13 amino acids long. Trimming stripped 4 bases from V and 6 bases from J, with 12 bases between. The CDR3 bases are TGCAGCGTTGCGCCCCTAGGATCCGGGGAGCTGTTTTTT. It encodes CSVAPLGSGELFF.

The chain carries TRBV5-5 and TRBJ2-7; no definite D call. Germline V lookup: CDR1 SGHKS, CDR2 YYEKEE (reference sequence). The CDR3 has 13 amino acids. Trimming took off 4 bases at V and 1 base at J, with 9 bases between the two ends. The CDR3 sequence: CASSADGSYEQYF. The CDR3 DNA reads TGTGCCAGCAGCGCGGACGGGTCCTACGAGCAGTACTTC.

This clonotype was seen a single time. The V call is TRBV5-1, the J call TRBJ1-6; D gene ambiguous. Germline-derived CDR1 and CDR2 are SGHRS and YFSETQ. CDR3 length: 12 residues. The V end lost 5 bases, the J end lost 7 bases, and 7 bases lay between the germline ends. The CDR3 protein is CASRAGNSPLHF. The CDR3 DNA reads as TGCGCCAGCAGGGCGGGGAATTCACCCCTCCACTTT.

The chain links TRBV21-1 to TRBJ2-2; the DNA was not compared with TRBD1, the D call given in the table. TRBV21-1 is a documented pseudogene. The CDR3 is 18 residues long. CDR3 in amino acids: CASSPEFGGAANTGELFF. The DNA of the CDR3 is TGTGCCAGCAGCCCAGAGTTTGGCGGGGCCGCGAACACCGGGGAGCTGTTTTTT.

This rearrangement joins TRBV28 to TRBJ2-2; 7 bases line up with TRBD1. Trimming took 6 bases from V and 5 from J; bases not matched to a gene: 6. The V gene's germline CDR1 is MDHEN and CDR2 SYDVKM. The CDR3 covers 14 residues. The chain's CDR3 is CASRADRVTGELFF. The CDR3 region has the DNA TGTGCCAGCAGAGCCGACAGGGTGACCGGGGAGCTGTTTTTT.

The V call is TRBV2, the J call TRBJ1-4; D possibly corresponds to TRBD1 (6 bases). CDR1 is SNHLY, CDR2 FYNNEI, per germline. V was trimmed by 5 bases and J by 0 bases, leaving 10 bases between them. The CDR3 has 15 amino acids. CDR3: CASSTGTATNEKLFF. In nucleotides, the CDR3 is TGTGCCAGCAGTACAGGGACTGCAACTAATGAAAAACTGTTTTTT.

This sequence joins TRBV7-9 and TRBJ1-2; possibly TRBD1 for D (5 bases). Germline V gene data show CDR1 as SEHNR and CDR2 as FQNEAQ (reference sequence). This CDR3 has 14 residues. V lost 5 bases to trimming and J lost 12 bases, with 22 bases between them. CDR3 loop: CASSVVRDGRDDTF. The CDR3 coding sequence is TGTGCCAGCAGCGTCGTCCGGGACGGGAGGGACGACACCTTC.

The CDR3 is CASSDGQGVLYEQYF. In DNA, the CDR3 is TGTGCCAGCAGCGATGGACAGGGGGTTTTGTACGAGCAGTACTTC. The chain employs TRBV25-1 and TRBJ2-7; 10 nucleotides align to TRBD1. V lost 6 bases to trimming and J lost 4 bases; unmatched junction nucleotides: 9. Germline V gene data show CDR1 as MGHDK and CDR2 as SYGVNS. This CDR3 has 15 residues.

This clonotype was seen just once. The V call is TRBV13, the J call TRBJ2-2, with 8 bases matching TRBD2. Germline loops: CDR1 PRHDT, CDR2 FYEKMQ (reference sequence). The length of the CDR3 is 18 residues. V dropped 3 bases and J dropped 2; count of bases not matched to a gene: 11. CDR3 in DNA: TGTGCCAGCAGCTTGCTCCCAGCGGGAGTGGGAAACACCGGGGAGCTGTTTTTT. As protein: CASSLLPAGVGNTGELFF.

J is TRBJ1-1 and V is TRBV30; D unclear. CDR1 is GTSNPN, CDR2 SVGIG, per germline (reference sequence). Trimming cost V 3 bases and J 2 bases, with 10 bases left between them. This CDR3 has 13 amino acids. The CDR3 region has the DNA TGTGCCTGGAGGGGCTATTTTAACACTGAAGCTTTCTTT. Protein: CAWRGYFNTEAFF.

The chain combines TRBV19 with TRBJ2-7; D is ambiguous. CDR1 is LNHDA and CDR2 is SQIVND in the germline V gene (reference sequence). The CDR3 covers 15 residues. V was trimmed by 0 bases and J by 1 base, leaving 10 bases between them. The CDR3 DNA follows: TGTGCCAGTAGTATAGATCATGGCTCATCCTACGAGCAGTACTTC. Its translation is CASSIDHGSSYEQYF.

The CDR3: CASSHSAGNTEAFF. The CDR3 DNA is TGCGCCAGCAGCCACTCGGCAGGGAACACTGAAGCTTTCTTT. The chain recombines TRBV5-1 with TRBJ1-1; D call uncertain. The CDR3 is 14 residues long. Germline loops: CDR1 SGHRS, CDR2 YFSETQ. Trimming shortened V by 4 bases and J by 1 base, and 11 bases separated the two germline ends.

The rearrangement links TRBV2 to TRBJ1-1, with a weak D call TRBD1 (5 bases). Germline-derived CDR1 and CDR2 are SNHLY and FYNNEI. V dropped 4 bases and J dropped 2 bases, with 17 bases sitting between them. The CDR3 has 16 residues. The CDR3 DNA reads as TGTGCCAGCAGTGCGTGGGGGAGGGTAATTAACACTGAAGCTTTCTTT. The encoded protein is CASSAWGRVINTEAFF.

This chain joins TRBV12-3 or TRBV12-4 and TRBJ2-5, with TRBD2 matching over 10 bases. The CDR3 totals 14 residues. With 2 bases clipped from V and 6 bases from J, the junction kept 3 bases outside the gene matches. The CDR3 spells CASSLSGGAKTQYF. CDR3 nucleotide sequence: TGTGCCAGCAGTTTAAGCGGGGGGGCAAAGACCCAGTACTTC.

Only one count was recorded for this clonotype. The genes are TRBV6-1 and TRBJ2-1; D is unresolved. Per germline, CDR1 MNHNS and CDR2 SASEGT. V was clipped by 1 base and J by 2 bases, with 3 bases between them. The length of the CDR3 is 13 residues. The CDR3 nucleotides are TGTGCCAGCAGTGAAGAACCCTACAATGAGCAGTTCTTC. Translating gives CASSEEPYNEQFF.

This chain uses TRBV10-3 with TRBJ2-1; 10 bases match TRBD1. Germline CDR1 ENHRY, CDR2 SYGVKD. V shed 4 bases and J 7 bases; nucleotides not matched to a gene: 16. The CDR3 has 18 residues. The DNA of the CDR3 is TGTGCCATCAGTGGCCCCCACCGACAGGGGGCCACGTGGAATGAGCAGTTCTTC. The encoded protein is CAISGPHRQGATWNEQFF.

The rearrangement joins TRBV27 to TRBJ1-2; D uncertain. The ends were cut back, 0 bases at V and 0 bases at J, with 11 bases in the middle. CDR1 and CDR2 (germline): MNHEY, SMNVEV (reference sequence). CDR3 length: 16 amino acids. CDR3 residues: CASSLSKPESNYGYTF. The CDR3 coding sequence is TGTGCCAGCAGTTTATCGAAGCCAGAATCTAACTATGGCTACACCTTC.

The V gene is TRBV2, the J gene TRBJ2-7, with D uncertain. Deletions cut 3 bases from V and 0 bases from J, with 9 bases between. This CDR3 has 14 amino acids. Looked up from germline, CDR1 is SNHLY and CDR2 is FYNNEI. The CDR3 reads CASSDDGSSYEQYF. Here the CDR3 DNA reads TGTGCCAGCAGTGATGACGGCAGCTCCTACGAGCAGTACTTC.

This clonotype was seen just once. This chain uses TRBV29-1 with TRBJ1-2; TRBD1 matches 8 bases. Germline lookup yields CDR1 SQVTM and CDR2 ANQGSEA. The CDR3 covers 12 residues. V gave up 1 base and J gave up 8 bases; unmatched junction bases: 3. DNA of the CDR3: TGCAGCGTTGAAGGCAGGGGGCTCGGCTACACCTTC. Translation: CSVEGRGLGYTF.

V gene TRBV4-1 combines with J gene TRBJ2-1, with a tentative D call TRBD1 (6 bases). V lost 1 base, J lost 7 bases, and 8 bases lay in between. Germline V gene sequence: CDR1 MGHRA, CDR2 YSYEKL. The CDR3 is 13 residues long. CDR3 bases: TGCGCCAGCAGCCAAGTGGGGGCGAATGAGCAGTTCTTC. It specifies CASSQVGANEQFF.

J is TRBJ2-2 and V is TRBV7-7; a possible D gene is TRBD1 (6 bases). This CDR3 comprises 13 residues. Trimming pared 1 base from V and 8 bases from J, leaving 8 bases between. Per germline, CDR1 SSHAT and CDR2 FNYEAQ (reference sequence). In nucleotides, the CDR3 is TGTGCCAGCAGCTTAGGAGGACAGGGGGAGCTGTTTTTT. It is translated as CASSLGGQGELFF.

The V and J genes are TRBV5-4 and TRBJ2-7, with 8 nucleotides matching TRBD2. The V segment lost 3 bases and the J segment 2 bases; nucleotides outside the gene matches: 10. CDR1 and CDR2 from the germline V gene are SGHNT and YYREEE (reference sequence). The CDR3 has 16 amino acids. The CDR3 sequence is CASSSFREGRTYEQYV. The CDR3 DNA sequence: TGTGCCAGCAGCTCATTCCGGGAGGGCCGAACCTACGAGCAGTACGTC.

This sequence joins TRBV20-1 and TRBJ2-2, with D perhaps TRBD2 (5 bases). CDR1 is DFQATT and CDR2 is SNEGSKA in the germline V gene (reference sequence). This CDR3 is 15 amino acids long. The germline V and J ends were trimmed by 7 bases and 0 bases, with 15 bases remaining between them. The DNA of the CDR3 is TGCAGTGTTAGCCGAGGGCAGTCGAACACCGGGGAGCTGTTTTTT. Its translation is CSVSRGQSNTGELFF.

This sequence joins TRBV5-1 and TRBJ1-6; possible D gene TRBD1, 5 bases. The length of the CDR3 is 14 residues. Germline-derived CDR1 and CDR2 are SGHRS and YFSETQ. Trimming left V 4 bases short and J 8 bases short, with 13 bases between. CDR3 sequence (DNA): TGCGCCAGCAGCGGGGGTGGGGGATATTCACCCCTCCACTTT. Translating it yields CASSGGGGYSPLHF.

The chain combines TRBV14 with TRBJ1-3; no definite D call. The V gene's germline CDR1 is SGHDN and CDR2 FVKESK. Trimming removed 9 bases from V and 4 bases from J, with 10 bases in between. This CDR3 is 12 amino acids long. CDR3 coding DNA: TGTGCCAGAACTGGAGGAGGAAACACCATATATTTT. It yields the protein CARTGGGNTIYF. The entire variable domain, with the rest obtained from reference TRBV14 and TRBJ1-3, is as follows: EAGVTQFPSHSVIEKGQTVTLRCDPISGHDNLYWYRRVMGKEIKFLLHFVKESKQDESGMPNNRFLAERTGGTYSTLKVQPAELEDSGVYFCARTGGGNTIYFGEGSWLTVV.